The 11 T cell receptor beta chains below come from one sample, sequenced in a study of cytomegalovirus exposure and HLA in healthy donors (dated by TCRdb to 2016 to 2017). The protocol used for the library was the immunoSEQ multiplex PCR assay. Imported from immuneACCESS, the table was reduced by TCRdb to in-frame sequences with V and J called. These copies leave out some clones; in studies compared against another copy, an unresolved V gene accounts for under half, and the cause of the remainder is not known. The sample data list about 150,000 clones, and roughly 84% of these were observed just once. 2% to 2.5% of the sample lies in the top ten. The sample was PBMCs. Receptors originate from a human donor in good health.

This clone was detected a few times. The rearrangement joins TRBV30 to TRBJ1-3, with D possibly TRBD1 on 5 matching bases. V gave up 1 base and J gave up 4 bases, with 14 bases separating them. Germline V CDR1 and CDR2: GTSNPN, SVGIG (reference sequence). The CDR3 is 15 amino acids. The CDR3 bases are TGTGCCTGGAGTGGAGAAGGGGTCAGAGGAAACACCATATATTTT. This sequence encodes CAWSGEGVRGNTIYF. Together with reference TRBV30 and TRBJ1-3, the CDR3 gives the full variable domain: SQTIHQWPATLVQPVGSPLSLECTVEGTSNPNLYWYRQAAGRGLQLLFYSVGIGQISSEVPQNLSASRPQDRQFILSSKKLLLSDSGFYLCAWSGEGVRGNTIYFGEGSWLTVV.

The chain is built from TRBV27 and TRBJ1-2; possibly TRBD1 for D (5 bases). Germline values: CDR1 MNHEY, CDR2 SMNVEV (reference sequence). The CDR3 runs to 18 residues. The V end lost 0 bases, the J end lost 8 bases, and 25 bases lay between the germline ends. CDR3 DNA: TGTGCCAGCAGTTTATCGGGCCAGGGAGGGAGGCTACGGGGAGGCTACACCTTC. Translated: CASSLSGQGGRLRGGYTF.

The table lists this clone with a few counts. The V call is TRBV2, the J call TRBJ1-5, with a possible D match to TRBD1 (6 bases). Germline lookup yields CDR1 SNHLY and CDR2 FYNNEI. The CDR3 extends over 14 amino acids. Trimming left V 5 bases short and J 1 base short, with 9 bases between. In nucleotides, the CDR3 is TGTGCCAGCAGTCCTACAGGGAGCAATCAGCCCCAGCATTTT. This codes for CASSPTGSNQPQHF.

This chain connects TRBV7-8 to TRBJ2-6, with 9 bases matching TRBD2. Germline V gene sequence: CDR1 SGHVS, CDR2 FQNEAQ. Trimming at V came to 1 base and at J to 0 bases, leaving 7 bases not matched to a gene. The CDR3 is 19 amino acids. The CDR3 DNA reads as TGTGCCAGCAGCTTAGAGTCGCTAGCGGGGTCCTCTGGGGCCAACGTCCTGACTTTC. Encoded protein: CASSLESLAGSSGANVLTF.

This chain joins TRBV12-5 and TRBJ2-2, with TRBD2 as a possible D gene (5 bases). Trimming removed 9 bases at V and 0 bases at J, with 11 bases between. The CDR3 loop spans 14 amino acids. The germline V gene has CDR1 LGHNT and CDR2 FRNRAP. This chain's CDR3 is CASVRDANTGELFF. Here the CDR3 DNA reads TGTGCTAGCGTACGGGATGCGAACACCGGGGAGCTGTTTTTT.

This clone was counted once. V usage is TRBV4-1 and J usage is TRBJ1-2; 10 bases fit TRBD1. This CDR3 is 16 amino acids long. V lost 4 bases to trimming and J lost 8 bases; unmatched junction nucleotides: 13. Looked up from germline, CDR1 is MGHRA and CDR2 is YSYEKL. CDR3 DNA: TGCGCCAGCAGCCGGAACCGGGACAGGGGTCAGAGGGGCTACACCTTC. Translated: CASSRNRDRGQRGYTF.

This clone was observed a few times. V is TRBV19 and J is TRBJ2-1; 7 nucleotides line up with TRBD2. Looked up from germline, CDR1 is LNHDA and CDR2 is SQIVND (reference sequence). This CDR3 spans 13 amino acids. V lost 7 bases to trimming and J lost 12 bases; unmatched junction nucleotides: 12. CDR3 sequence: CASNPRLAGWQFF. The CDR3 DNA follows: TGTGCCAGTAATCCGAGACTAGCCGGATGGCAGTTCTTC. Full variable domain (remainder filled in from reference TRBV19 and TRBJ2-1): DGGITQSPKYLFRKEGQNVTLSCEQNLNHDAMYWYRQDPGQGLRLIYYSQIVNDFQKGDIAEGYSVSREKKESFPLTVTSAQKNPTAFYLCASNPRLAGWQFFGPGTRLTVL.

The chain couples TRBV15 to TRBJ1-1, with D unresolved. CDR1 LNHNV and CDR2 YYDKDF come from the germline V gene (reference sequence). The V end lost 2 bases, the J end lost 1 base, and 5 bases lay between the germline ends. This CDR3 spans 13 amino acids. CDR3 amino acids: CATSRYKNTEAFF. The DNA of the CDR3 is TGTGCCACCAGCAGATACAAGAACACTGAAGCTTTCTTT.

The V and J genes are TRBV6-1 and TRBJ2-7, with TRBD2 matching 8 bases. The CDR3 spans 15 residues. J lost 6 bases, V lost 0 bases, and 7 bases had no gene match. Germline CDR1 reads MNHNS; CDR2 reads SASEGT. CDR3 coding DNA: TGTGCCAGCAGTGAAGCCACTAGCGGCTTGGCCGAGCAGTACTTC. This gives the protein CASSEATSGLAEQYF.

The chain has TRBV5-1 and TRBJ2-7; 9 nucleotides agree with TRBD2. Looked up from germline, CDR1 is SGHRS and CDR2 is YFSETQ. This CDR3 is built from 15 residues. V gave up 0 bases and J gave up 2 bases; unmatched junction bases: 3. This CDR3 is CASSLASGDTYEQYF. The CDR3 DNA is TGCGCCAGCAGCTTGGCTAGCGGGGATACCTACGAGCAGTACTTC. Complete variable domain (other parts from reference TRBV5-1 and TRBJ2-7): KAGVTQTPRYLIKTRGQQVTLSCSPISGHRSVSWYQQTPGQGLQFLFEYFSETQRNKGNFPGRFSGRQFSNSRSEMNVSTLELGDSALYLCASSLASGDTYEQYFGPGTRLTVT.

CDR3 protein: CASSYRLTGGKERDTQYF. The DNA of the CDR3 is TGTGCCAGCAGTTATCGCCTGACAGGGGGCAAGGAAAGAGATACGCAGTATTTT. The rearrangement uses TRBV2 and TRBJ2-3; 10 positions match TRBD1. This CDR3 comprises 18 residues. Germline V gene data show CDR1 as SNHLY and CDR2 as FYNNEI. V was pared by 5 bases and J by 5 bases, with 16 bases of the junction left unmatched.